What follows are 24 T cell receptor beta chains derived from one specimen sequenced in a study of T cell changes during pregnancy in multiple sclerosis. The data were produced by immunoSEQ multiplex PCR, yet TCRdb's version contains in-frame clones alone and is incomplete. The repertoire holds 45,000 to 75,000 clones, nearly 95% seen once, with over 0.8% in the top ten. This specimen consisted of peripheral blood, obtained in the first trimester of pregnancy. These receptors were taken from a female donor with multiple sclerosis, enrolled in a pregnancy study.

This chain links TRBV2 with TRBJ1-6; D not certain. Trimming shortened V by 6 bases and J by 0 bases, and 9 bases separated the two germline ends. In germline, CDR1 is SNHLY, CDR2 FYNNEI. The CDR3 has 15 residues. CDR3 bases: TGTGCCAGCAGGTTGAGGAGCTCCTATAATTCACCCCTCCACTTT. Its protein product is CASRLRSSYNSPLHF.

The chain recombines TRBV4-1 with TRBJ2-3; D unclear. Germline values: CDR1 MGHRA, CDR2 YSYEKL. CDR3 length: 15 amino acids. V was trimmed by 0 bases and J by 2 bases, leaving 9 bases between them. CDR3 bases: TGCGCCAGCAGCCAAGAACCGGGTAACACAGATACGCAGTATTTT. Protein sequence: CASSQEPGNTDTQYF.

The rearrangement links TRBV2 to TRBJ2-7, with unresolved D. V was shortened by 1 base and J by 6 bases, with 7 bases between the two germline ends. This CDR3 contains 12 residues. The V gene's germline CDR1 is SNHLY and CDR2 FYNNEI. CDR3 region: CASSEVGGEQYF. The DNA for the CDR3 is TGTGCCAGCAGTGAAGTTGGCGGCGAGCAGTACTTC.

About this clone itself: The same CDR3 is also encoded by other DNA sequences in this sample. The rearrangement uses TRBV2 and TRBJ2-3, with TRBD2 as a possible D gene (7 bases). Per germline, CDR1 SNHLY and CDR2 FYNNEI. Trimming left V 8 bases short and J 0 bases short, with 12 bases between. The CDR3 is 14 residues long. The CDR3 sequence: CASRGGLSTDTQYF. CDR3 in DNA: TGTGCCAGCCGCGGGGGCCTGAGCACAGATACGCAGTATTTT.

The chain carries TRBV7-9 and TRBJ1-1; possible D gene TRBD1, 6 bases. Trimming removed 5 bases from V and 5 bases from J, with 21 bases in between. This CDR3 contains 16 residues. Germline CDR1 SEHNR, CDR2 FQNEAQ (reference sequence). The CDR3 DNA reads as TGTGCCAGCAGCCCCCCGGTCAGACAGGCGGGTACTGAAGCTTTCTTT. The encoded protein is CASSPPVRQAGTEAFF. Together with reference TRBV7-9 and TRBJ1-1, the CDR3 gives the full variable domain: DTGVSQNPRHKITKRGQNVTFRCDPISEHNRLYWYRQTLGQGPEFLTYFQNEAQLEKSRLLSDRFSAERPKGSFSTLEIQRTEQGDSAMYLCASSPPVRQAGTEAFFGQGTRLTVV.

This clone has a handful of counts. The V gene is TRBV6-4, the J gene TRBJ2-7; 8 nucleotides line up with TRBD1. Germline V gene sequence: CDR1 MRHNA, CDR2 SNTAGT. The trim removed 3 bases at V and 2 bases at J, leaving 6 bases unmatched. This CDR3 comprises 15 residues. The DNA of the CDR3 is TGTGCCAGCAGTGAAGACGGGACAGGACCCTACGAGCAGTACTTC. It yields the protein CASSEDGTGPYEQYF.

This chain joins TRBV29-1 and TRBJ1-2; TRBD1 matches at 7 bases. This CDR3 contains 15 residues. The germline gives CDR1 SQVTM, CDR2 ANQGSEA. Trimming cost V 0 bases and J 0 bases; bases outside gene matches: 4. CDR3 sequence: CSVEDGQGANYGYTF. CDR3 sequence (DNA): TGCAGCGTTGAAGATGGTCAGGGGGCTAACTATGGCTACACCTTC. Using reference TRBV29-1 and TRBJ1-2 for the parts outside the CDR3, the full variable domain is SAVISQKPSRDICQRGTSLTIQCQVDSQVTMMFWYRQQPGQSLTLIATANQGSEATYESGFVIDKFPISRPNLTFSTLTVSNMSPEDSSIYLCSVEDGQGANYGYTFGSGTRLTVV.

The CDR3 is CASRVGGYGYTF. CDR3 DNA: TGTGCCAGCAGGGTCGGTGGCTATGGCTACACCTTC. The V and J genes are TRBV6-5 and TRBJ1-2, with D hard to call. Trimming stripped 6 bases from V and 4 bases from J, with 9 bases between. The germline V gene encodes CDR1 MNHEY and CDR2 SVGAGI. The CDR3 sequence is 12 residues long.

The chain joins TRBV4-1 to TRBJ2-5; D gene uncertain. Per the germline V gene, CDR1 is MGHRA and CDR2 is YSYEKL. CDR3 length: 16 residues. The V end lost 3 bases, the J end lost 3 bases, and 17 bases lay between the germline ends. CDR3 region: CASSHPPLSVEETQYF. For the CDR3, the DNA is TGCGCCAGCAGCCATCCACCCCTTAGTGTGGAAGAGACCCAGTACTTC.

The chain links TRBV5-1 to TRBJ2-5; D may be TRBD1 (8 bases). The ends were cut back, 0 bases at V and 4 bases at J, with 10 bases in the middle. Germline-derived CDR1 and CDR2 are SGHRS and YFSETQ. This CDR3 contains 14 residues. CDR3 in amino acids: CASSLDRGGETQYF. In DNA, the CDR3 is TGCGCCAGCAGCTTGGACAGGGGGGGAGAGACCCAGTACTTC.

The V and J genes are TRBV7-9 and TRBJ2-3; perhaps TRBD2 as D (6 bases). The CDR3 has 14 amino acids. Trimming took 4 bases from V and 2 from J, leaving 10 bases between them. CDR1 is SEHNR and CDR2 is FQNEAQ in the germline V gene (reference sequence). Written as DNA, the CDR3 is TGTGCCAGCAGCTCTCGGCGGGACACAGATACGCAGTATTTT. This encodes CASSSRRDTDTQYF.

The CDR3 protein is CASTLGANTEAFF. CDR3 sequence (DNA): TGTGCCAGCACCCTGGGGGCGAACACTGAAGCTTTCTTT. The chain recombines TRBV5-5 with TRBJ1-1; the D gene is possibly TRBD1 (6 bases). V lost 6 bases and J lost 1, with 10 bases in between. Germline assignment: CDR1 SGHKS and CDR2 YYEKEE (reference sequence). The CDR3 runs 13 residues.

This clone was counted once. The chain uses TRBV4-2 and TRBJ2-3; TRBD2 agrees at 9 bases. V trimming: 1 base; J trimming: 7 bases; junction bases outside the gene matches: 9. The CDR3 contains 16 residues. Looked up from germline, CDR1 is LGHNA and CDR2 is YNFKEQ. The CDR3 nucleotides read TGTGCCAGCAGCCAAGTGGCGGGGGGGCCGGGTAATACGCAGTATTTT. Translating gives CASSQVAGGPGNTQYF.

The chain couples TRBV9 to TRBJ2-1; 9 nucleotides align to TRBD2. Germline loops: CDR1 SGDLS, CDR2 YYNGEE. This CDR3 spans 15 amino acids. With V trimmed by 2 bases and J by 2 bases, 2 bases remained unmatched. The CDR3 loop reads CASSVSGGTYNEQFF. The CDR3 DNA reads TGTGCCAGCAGCGTTAGCGGGGGAACCTACAATGAGCAGTTCTTC.

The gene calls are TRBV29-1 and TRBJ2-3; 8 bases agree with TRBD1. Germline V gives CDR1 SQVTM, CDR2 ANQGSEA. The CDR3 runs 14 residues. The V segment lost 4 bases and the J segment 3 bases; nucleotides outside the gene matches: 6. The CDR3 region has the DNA TGCAGCGTTGGCAGGGGGCTGTCGACAGATACGCAGTATTTT. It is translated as CSVGRGLSTDTQYF.

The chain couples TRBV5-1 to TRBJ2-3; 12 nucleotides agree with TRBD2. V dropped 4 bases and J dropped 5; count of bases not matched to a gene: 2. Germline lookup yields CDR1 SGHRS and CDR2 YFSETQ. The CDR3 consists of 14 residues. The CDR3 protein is CASSPGLAGDTQYF. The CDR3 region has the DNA TGCGCCAGCAGCCCGGGACTAGCGGGAGATACGCAGTATTTT.

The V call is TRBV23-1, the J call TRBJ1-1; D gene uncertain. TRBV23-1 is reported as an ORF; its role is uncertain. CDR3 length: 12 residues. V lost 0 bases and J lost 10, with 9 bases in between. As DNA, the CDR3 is TGCGCCAGCAGTCAATCCAGCGGAGGAGCTTTCTTT. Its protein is CASSQSSGGAFF.

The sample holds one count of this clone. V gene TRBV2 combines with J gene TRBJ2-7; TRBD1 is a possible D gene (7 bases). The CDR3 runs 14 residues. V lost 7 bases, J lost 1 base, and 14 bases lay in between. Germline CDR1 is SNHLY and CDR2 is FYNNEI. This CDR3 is CASIGQGGSYEQYF. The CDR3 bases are TGTGCCAGCATTGGGCAGGGGGGTTCCTACGAGCAGTACTTC.

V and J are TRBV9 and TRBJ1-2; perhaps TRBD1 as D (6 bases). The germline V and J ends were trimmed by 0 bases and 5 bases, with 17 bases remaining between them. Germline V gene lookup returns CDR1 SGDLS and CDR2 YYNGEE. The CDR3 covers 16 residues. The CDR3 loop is CASSVAPRGKIYGYTF. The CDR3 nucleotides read TGTGCCAGCAGCGTAGCCCCCAGGGGAAAAATATATGGCTACACCTTC.

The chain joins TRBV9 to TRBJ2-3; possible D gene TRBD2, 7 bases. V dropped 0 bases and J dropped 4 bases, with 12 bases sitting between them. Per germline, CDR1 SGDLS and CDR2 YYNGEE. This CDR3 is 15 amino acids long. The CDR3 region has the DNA TGTGCCAGCAGCGTAGGAAGGGGGGGCCCAGATACGCAGTATTTT. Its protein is CASSVGRGGPDTQYF.

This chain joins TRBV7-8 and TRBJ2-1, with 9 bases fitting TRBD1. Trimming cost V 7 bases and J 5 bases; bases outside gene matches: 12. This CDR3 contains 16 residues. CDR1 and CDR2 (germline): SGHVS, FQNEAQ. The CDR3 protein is CASTISGTGRNNEQFF. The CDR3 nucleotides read TGTGCCAGCACCATATCCGGGACAGGGCGTAACAATGAGCAGTTCTTC.

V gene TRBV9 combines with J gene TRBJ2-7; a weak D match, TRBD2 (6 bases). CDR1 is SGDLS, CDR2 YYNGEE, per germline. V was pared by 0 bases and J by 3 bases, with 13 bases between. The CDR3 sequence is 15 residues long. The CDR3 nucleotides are TGTGCCAGCAGCGTAGCAGGAGGGGTCGGCTACGAGCAGTACTTC. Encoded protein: CASSVAGGVGYEQYF.

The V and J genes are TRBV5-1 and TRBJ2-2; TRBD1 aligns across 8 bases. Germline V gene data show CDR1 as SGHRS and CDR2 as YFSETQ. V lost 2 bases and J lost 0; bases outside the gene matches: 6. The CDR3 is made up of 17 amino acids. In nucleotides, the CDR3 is TGCGCCAGCAGCTTACGACAGGGGTACGCGAACACCGGGGAGCTGTTTTTT. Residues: CASSLRQGYANTGELFF.

The CDR3 region is CASSRSAGTGVRRDPPQYF. The CDR3 DNA follows: TGTGCCAGCTCCCGATCTGCCGGGACGGGAGTTCGAAGGGATCCCCCGCAGTATTTT. The gene calls are TRBV18 and TRBJ2-3; TRBD2 is a possible D gene (6 bases). CDR1 KGHSH and CDR2 LQKENI come from the germline V gene. This CDR3 is built from 19 residues. The V and J ends lost 6 bases and 10 bases respectively, with 35 bases between them.